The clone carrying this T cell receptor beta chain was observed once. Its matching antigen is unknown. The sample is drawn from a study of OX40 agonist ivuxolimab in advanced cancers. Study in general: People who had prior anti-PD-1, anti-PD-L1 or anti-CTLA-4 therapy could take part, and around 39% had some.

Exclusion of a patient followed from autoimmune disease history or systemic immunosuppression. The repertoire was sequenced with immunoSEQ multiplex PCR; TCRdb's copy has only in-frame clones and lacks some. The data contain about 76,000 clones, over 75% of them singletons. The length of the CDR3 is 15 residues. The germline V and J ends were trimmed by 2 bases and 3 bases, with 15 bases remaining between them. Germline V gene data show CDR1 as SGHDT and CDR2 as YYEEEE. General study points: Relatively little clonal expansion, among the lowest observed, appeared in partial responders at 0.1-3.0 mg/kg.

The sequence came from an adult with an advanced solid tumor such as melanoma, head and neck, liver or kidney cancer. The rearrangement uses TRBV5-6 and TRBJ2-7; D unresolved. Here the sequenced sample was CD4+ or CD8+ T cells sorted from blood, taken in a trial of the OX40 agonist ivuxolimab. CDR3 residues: CASSFRRREFYEQYF. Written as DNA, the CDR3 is TGTGCCAGCAGCTTCCGGCGAAGGGAATTCTACGAGCAGTACTTC.